The present TCR beta chain was sequenced within a study of OX40 agonist ivuxolimab in advanced cancers. Turning to the study itself: 40% to 50% of patients had received prior checkpoint inhibitor therapy.

Repertoires were generated with immunoSEQ multiplex PCR, while TCRdb's copy carries only in-frame clones and drops some. The sample shows 60,000 to 100,000 clones, about 84% of them seen only once. CDR1 is PRHDT and CDR2 is FYEKMQ in the germline V gene (reference sequence). V was clipped by 3 bases and J by 8 bases; unmatched bases: 5. This CDR3 is built from 14 residues. The receptor's source is an adult with an advanced solid tumor such as melanoma, head and neck, liver or kidney cancer. The material was CD4+ or CD8+ T cells sorted from blood, obtained in a trial of the OX40 agonist ivuxolimab. The rearrangement uses TRBV13 and TRBJ2-1, with 9 nucleotides matching TRBD2. CDR3 sequence: CASSFSGGFDEQFF. Here the CDR3 DNA reads TGTGCCAGCAGCTTCAGCGGGGGGTTCGATGAGCAGTTCTTC.